Following are 24 T cell receptor beta chains from one sample sequenced in a study of cytotoxic CD8 clonotypes in ibrutinib-treated CLL. The data were produced by immunoSEQ multiplex PCR, yet TCRdb's version contains in-frame clones alone and is incomplete. This sample has fewer than 400,000 clones, with approximately 67% found just once. Sequencing used PBMCs, obtained after 36 months of ibrutinib treatment. These receptor sequences come from a human donor with chronic lymphocytic leukemia.

This chain uses TRBV11-2 with TRBJ2-7; 9 bases line up with TRBD1. V dropped 1 base and J dropped 3; count of bases not matched to a gene: 7. This CDR3 is 16 amino acids long. Germline CDR1 reads SGHAT; CDR2 reads FQNNGV. CDR3: CASSLVSGTGYYEQYF. CDR3 DNA sequence: TGTGCCAGCAGCTTAGTCAGCGGGACAGGGTACTACGAGCAGTACTTC.

The chain recombines TRBV29-1 with TRBJ1-1; D not certain. V was shortened by 5 bases and J by 4 bases, with 5 bases between the two germline ends. Germline CDR1 is SQVTM and CDR2 is ANQGSEA. CDR3 length: 10 residues. CDR3 bases: TGCAGCGTTCCAGGCACTGAAGCTTTCTTT. Translating it yields CSVPGTEAFF.

This sequence joins TRBV15 and TRBJ2-7, with 10 bases aligning to TRBD2. CDR3 length equals 16 residues. J gave up 0 bases and V 6 bases, and 8 bases lay outside the gene matches. Germline values: CDR1 LNHNV, CDR2 YYDKDF (reference sequence). The CDR3 region has the DNA TGTGCCACCAGACTAAGCGGGGGGGGTCCCTCCTACGAGCAGTACTTC. It translates to CATRLSGGGPSYEQYF.

The V gene is TRBV25-1, the J gene TRBJ2-5; D is unclear. This CDR3 contains 14 residues. V gave up 4 bases and J gave up 1 base, with 10 bases separating them. Germline CDR1 MGHDK, CDR2 SYGVNS. This CDR3 reads CASSGVGSQETQYF. The CDR3 DNA is TGTGCCAGCAGTGGTGTGGGGTCCCAAGAGACCCAGTACTTC. The complete variable domain, with remaining parts taken from reference TRBV25-1 and TRBJ2-5, reads EADIYQTPRYLVIGTGKKITLECSQTMGHDKMYWYQQDPGMELHLIHYSYGVNSTEKGDLSSESTVSRIRTEHFPLTLESARPSHTSQYLCASSGVGSQETQYFGPGTRLLVL.

The chain has TRBV7-6 and TRBJ2-5, with 13 bases fitting TRBD2. The CDR3 covers 15 residues. Germline V gives CDR1 SGHVS, CDR2 FNYEAQ. J gave up 5 bases and V 2 bases, and 2 bases lay outside the gene matches. The CDR3, as DNA: TGTGCCAGCAGCTTAAGGGGACTAGCGGGGGAGACCCAGTACTTC. Its protein product is CASSLRGLAGETQYF.

The rearrangement links TRBV6-5 to TRBJ2-1; D is uncertain. Trimming left V 4 bases short and J 9 bases short, with 19 bases between. The germline CDR1 and CDR2 sequences are MNHEY and SVGAGI. The CDR3 extends over 15 amino acids. In DNA form, the CDR3 reads TGTGCCAGCAGTTGGGCCGATCCTCAACCTAGTGAGCAGTTCTTC. Its translation is CASSWADPQPSEQFF.

The chain uses TRBV7-9 and TRBJ1-1; D perhaps matches TRBD1 (6 bases). The V gene lost 5 bases and the J gene lost 0 bases, with 13 bases spanning the gap. The CDR3 runs 15 residues. Germline V lookup: CDR1 SEHNR, CDR2 FQNEAQ (reference sequence). DNA for the CDR3: TGTGCCAGCAGCCCAAGGGGGGACATGAACACTGAAGCTTTCTTT. Translating gives CASSPRGDMNTEAFF.

The rearrangement uses TRBV5-5 and TRBJ2-3; 8 bases are a match to TRBD2. The V segment lost 2 bases and the J segment 3 bases; nucleotides outside the gene matches: 5. Per the germline V gene, CDR1 is SGHKS and CDR2 is YYEKEE (reference sequence). CDR3 size: 15 residues. The CDR3: CASSLAGVGTDTQYF. CDR3 nucleotides: TGTGCCAGCAGCTTAGCGGGAGTCGGAACAGATACGCAGTATTTT.

The V call is TRBV5-1, the J call TRBJ1-3; maybe TRBD1 (6 bases). Germline assignment: CDR1 SGHRS and CDR2 YFSETQ. V was pared by 1 base and J by 0 bases, with 11 bases between. The CDR3 runs 16 residues. As DNA, the CDR3 is TGCGCCAGCAGCTTGAGGGGGGAGAGCTCTGGAAACACCATATATTTT. Protein sequence: CASSLRGESSGNTIYF.

This clone was observed a few times. This chain uses TRBV27 with TRBJ2-7, with a weak D call TRBD1 (6 bases). Germline lookup yields CDR1 MNHEY and CDR2 SMNVEV (reference sequence). The CDR3 extends over 13 amino acids. Deletions cut 5 bases from V and 1 base from J, with 9 bases between. CDR3 protein: CASSRRGSYEQYF. The CDR3, as DNA: TGTGCCAGCAGTCGCAGGGGATCCTACGAGCAGTACTTC.

The table lists this clone with a count of one. V and J are TRBV5-1 and TRBJ2-7; 12 bases are a match to TRBD1. This CDR3 is built from 15 residues. CDR1 is SGHRS and CDR2 is YFSETQ in the germline V gene. Trimming removed 1 base from V and 7 bases from J; junction bases left unmatched: 6. CDR3 DNA: TGCGCCAGCAGCTTGATCGGGACAGGGGGCCGGGAGCAGTACTTC. Its translation: CASSLIGTGGREQYF.

This clone was counted a single time. The V gene is TRBV27, the J gene TRBJ2-3, with a possible D match to TRBD1 (6 bases). Per germline, CDR1 MNHEY and CDR2 SMNVEV (reference sequence). This CDR3 has 17 residues. V gave up 4 bases and J gave up 5 bases, with 22 bases separating them. The DNA for the CDR3 is TGTGCCAGCAGTTCCCCATTTAGGGACACCCGAGGAGATACGCAGTATTTT. Its translation is CASSSPFRDTRGDTQYF.

The rearrangement joins TRBV29-1 to TRBJ2-1, with 7 bases aligning to TRBD1. The CDR3 spans 16 residues. The ends lost 0 bases at V and 4 bases at J; junction bases unmatched: 9. The germline V gene encodes CDR1 SQVTM and CDR2 ANQGSEA. Here the CDR3 reads CSVEDEDRVVYNEQFF. CDR3 nucleotide sequence: TGCAGCGTTGAAGATGAAGACAGGGTGGTTTACAATGAGCAGTTCTTC.

This chain links TRBV6-1 with TRBJ1-1; possibly TRBD1 for D (5 bases). V dropped 5 bases and J dropped 1 base, with 14 bases sitting between them. The CDR3 extends over 15 amino acids. Germline-derived CDR1 and CDR2 are MNHNS and SASEGT. CDR3 in DNA: TGTGCCAGCAGTCAATATGGGACGGCGAACACTGAAGCTTTCTTT. Its translation is CASSQYGTANTEAFF.

CDR3 sequence (DNA): TGCGCCAGCAGCCAAGCGGACAGGGTCTCCTACGAGCAGTACTTC. Protein: CASSQADRVSYEQYF. The chain combines TRBV4-1 with TRBJ2-7; TRBD1 aligns across 8 bases. The ends lost 1 base at V and 0 bases at J; junction bases unmatched: 2. The germline V gene encodes CDR1 MGHRA and CDR2 YSYEKL. CDR3 length: 15 amino acids.

This chain links TRBV6-5 with TRBJ2-5; D is unclear. Germline V lookup: CDR1 MNHEY, CDR2 SVGAGI. V was cut by 0 bases and J by 1 base, with 12 bases left in between. CDR3 length equals 16 residues. The CDR3 DNA reads as TGTGCCAGCAGTTACTCGTCAAAGGGCCCCCAAGAGACCCAGTACTTC. This sequence encodes CASSYSSKGPQETQYF.

CDR3 nucleotides: TGTGCCAGTACAGACGGCGGGGGTTACGAGCAGTACTTC. Protein sequence: CASTDGGGYEQYF. The genes are TRBV19 and TRBJ2-7, with 7 bases fitting TRBD2. CDR1 and CDR2 (germline): LNHDA, SQIVND (reference sequence). The ends lost 7 bases at V and 4 bases at J; junction bases unmatched: 7. The CDR3 is made up of 13 amino acids.

The chain is built from TRBV18 and TRBJ2-3, with D perhaps TRBD1 (6 bases). The length of the CDR3 is 14 residues. V was pared by 0 bases and J by 6 bases, with 10 bases between. Germline V CDR1 and CDR2: KGHSH, LQKENI. The CDR3 spells CASSPPTGPDTQYF. The CDR3 DNA reads as TGTGCCAGCTCACCACCCACAGGGCCGGATACGCAGTATTTT.

The chain carries TRBV7-9 and TRBJ1-3, with D unresolved. This CDR3 is built from 11 residues. Germline CDR1 SEHNR, CDR2 FQNEAQ (reference sequence). The CDR3 spells CGVNSGNTIYF. CDR3 nucleotide sequence: TGTGGAGTGAACTCTGGAAACACCATATATTTT.

The CDR3 loop reads CASSFGVGTEAFF. The CDR3 region has the DNA TGTGCCAGCAGTTTCGGGGTAGGAACTGAAGCTTTCTTT. The chain employs TRBV28 and TRBJ1-1; D remains unclear. The germline CDR1 and CDR2 sequences are MDHEN and SYDVKM. This CDR3 has 13 amino acids. V shed 3 bases and J shed 5 bases, with 10 bases lying between them.

This rearrangement joins TRBV29-1 to TRBJ2-3; 8 nucleotides line up with TRBD2. Trimming took 3 bases from V and 5 from J; bases not matched to a gene: 4. Germline CDR1 reads SQVTM; CDR2 reads ANQGSEA. This CDR3 has 13 residues. The CDR3 sequence: CSVDALAGDTQYF. CDR3 nucleotide sequence: TGCAGCGTTGACGCGCTAGCGGGAGATACGCAGTATTTT.

This clone was observed once. The chain recombines TRBV28 with TRBJ2-7; 12 positions agree with TRBD2. Unmatched junction bases numbered 16, after V lost 6 bases and J lost 4 bases. The CDR3 consists of 18 residues. Germline CDR1 MDHEN, CDR2 SYDVKM. CDR3 loop: CASSLLPGLAGIRYEQYF. The CDR3 coding sequence is TGTGCCAGCAGCCTCCTTCCCGGACTAGCGGGAATAAGGTACGAGCAGTACTTC.

This rearrangement joins TRBV4-3 to TRBJ2-1; the match to TRBD2 covers 10 bases. The junction had 10 bases not matched to a gene; V was cut back by 1 base and J by 10 bases. The CDR3 totals 16 residues. Germline values: CDR1 LGHNA, CDR2 YSLEER. The DNA for the CDR3 is TGCGCCAGCAGCCAAGTTTTCGGTAGCGGGAGGTACGAGCAGTTCTTC. Translated, it gives CASSQVFGSGRYEQFF.

The rearrangement links TRBV4-1 to TRBJ2-7; 7 positions match TRBD1. V lost 4 bases and J lost 0; bases outside the gene matches: 9. The CDR3 is 16 residues long. CDR1 MGHRA and CDR2 YSYEKL come from the germline V gene. CDR3 loop: CASSLGQAKYSYEQYF. The CDR3 DNA reads as TGCGCCAGCAGCCTTGGACAGGCCAAGTACTCCTACGAGCAGTACTTC.